This T cell receptor (beta chain) came from a study of identical twins. Unmatched junction bases numbered 12, after V lost 1 base and J lost 6 bases. The CDR3 has 18 residues. Germline assignment: CDR1 LGHNT and CDR2 FRNRAP. With no exceptions, donors were healthy Caucasians. Regarding the study as a whole: Abundant cord blood beta clonotypes carried fewer insertions; memory repertoires showed none.

TCRdb processed the 5' RACE reads anew with MiXCR; each CDR3 protein has one entry. Counted here are 1,800,000 or so distinct CDR3 sequences, 32% occurring once; the ten biggest clones make up approximately 0.25%. Comments on this clonotype: Its specificity is not known.

The source is a newborn girl in good health. The chain employs TRBV12-5 and TRBJ2-2; 9 bases align to TRBD2. Material: cord blood. CDR3 loop: CASGLAPFASGMAGELFF. The DNA of the CDR3 is TGTGCTAGTGGTTTGGCCCCCTTCGCTAGCGGGATGGCCGGGGAGCTGTTTTTT.